This T cell receptor (beta chain) was identified during a study of CD8+CD57+ T cells in acquired aplastic anemia. TCR beta VDJ and CDR3 profiling used genomic DNA as template. MiXCR, run by TCRdb on the reads, gives a single entry per CDR3 protein. The sample consists of hundreds of thousands of distinct CDR3 sequences, under 40% of them appearing once. V trimming: 6 bases; J trimming: 3 bases; junction bases outside the gene matches: 11. Germline V CDR1 and CDR2: MNHNS, SASEGT. The CDR3 loop spans 15 amino acids. CD8+CD57+ cell expansion, shown by flow cytometry, had occurred in the patients selected for sequencing. This clonotype was seen only a few times.

V gene TRBV6-1 combines with J gene TRBJ2-7; 7 bases map to TRBD1. The sequence was collected from a human donor with aplastic anemia. Sequencing was done on a sample of sorted CD4+, CD8+, or CD8+CD57+ T cells (not recorded which) from PBMCs. Here the CDR3 reads CASRSRTGKNYEQYF. The CDR3 coding sequence is TGTGCCAGCAGGTCCCGGACAGGAAAAAACTACGAGCAGTACTTC.